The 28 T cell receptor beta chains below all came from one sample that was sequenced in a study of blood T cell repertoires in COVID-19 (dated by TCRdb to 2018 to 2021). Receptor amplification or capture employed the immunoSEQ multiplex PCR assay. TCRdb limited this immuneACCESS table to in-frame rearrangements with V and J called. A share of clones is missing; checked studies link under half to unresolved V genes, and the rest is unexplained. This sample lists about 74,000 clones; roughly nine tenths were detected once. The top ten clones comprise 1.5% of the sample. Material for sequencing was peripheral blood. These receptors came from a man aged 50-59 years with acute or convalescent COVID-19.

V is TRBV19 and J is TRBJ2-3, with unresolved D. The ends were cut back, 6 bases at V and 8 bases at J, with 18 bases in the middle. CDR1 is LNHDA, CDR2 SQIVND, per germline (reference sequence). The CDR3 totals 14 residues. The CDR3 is CASRPTGSHVTQYF. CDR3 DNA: TGTGCCAGTAGGCCAACCGGGTCCCATGTTACGCAGTATTTT.

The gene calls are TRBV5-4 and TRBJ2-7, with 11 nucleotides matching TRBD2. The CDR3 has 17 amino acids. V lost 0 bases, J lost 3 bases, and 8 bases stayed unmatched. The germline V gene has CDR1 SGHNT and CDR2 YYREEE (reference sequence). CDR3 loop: CASSLEASGRSHYEQYF. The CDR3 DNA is TGTGCCAGCAGCTTGGAGGCTAGCGGGAGGTCCCACTACGAGCAGTACTTC.

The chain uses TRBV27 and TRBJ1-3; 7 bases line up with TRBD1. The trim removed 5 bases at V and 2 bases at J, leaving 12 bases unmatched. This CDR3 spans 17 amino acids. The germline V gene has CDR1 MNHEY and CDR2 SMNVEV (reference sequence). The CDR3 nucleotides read TGTGCCAGCAGTGGGGCAGCAGACAGGGCAGCTGGAAACACCATATATTTT. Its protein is CASSGAADRAAGNTIYF.

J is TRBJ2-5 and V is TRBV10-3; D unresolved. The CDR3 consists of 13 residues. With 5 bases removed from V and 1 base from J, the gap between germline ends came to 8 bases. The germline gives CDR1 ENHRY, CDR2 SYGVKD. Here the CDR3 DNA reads TGTGCCATCAGTCTCGTAGCCCAAGAGACCCAGTACTTC. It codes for CAISLVAQETQYF.

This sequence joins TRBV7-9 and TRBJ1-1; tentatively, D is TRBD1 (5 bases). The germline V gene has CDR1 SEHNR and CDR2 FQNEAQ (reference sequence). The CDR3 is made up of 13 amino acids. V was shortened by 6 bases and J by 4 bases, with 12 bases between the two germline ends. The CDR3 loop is CASSSDSPTEAFF. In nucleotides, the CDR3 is TGTGCCAGCAGTTCCGACAGTCCCACTGAAGCTTTCTTT.

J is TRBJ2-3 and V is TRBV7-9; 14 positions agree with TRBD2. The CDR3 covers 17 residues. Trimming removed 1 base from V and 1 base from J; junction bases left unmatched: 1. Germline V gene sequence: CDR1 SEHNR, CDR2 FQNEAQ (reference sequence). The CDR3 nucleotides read TGTGCCAGCAGCTTAGGGGGACTAGCGGGGGGCACAGATACGCAGTATTTT. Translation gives CASSLGGLAGGTDTQYF. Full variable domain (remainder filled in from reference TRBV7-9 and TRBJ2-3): DTGVSQNPRHKITKRGQNVTFRCDPISEHNRLYWYRQTLGQGPEFLTYFQNEAQLEKSRLLSDRFSAERPKGSFSTLEIQRTEQGDSAMYLCASSLGGLAGGTDTQYFGPGTRLTVL.

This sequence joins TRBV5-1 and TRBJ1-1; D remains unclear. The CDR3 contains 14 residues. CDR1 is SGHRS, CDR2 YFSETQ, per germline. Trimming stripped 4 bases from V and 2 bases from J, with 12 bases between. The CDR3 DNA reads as TGCGCCAGCAGCATCGGGAGCTCCAACACTGAAGCTTTCTTT. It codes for CASSIGSSNTEAFF.

This CDR3 reads CATSGGSSYEQYF. The CDR3 DNA is TGTGCCACCAGTGGTGGCAGCTCCTACGAGCAGTACTTC. J is TRBJ2-7 and V is TRBV24-1; D unresolved. CDR3 length equals 13 residues. V was trimmed by 5 bases and J by 0 bases, leaving 7 bases between them. Germline V gene sequence: CDR1 KGHDR, CDR2 SFDVKD.

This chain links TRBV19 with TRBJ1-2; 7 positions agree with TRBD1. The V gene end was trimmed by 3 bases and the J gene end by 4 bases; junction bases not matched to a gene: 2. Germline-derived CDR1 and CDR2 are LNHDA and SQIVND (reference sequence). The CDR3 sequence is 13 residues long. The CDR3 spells CASSIQGGYGYTF. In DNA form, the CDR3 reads TGTGCCAGTAGTATTCAGGGGGGCTATGGCTACACCTTC.

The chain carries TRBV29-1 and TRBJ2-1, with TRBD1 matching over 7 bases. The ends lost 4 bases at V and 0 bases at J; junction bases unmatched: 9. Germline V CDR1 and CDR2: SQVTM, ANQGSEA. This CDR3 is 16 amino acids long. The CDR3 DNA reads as TGCAGCGTTGTGCACGGGACAGCGGACTCCTACAATGAGCAGTTCTTC. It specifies CSVVHGTADSYNEQFF.

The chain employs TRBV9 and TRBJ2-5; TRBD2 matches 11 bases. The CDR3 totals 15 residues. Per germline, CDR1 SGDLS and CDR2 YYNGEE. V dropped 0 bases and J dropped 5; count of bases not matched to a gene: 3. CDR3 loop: CASSVGLAGGETQYF. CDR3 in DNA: TGTGCCAGCAGCGTAGGGCTAGCGGGGGGTGAGACCCAGTACTTC.

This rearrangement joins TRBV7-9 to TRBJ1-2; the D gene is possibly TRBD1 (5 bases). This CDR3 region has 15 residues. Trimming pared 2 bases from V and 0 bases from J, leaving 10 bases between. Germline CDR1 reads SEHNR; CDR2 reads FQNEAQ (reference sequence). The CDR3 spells CASSLFDSANYGYTF. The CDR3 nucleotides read TGTGCCAGCAGCTTATTTGACAGCGCTAACTATGGCTACACCTTC.

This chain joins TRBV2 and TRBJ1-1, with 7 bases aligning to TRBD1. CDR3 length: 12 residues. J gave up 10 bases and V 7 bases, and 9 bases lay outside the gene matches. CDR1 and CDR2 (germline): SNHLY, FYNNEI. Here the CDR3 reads CASIRQGLVAFF. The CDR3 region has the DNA TGTGCCAGCATCCGACAGGGTCTAGTAGCTTTCTTT.

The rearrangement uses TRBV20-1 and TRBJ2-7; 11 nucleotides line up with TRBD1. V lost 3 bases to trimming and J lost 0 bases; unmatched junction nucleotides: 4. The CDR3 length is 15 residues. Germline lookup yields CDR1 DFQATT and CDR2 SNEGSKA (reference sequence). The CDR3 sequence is CSASTGTGGSYEQYF. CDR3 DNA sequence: TGCAGTGCTAGTACCGGGACAGGGGGCTCCTACGAGCAGTACTTC.

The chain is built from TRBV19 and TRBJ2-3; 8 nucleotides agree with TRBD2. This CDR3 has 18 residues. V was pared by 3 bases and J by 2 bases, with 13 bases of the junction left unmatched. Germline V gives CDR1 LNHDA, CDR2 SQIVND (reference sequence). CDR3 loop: CASSIRTRTSGFTDTQYF. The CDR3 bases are TGTGCCAGTAGTATTCGTACGAGAACTAGCGGATTCACAGATACGCAGTATTTT.

The CDR3 loop reads CASSLAARAKNIQYF. The CDR3 region has the DNA TGTGCCAGCAGTTTGGCAGCGCGGGCCAAAAACATTCAGTACTTC. The chain is built from TRBV28 and TRBJ2-4; D unclear. The length of the CDR3 is 15 residues. Trimming pared 3 bases from V and 1 base from J, leaving 10 bases between. Germline lookup yields CDR1 MDHEN and CDR2 SYDVKM.

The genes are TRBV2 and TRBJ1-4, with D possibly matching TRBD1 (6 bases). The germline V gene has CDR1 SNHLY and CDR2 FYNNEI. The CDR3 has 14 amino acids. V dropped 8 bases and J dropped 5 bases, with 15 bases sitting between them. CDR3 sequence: CASFADSLNEKLFF. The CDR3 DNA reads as TGTGCCAGCTTTGCGGACAGCCTAAATGAAAAACTGTTTTTT.

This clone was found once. For the CDR3, the DNA is TGCGCCAGCAGCTATCAGGGGGCAGGGACTGAAGCTTTCTTT. Protein product: CASSYQGAGTEAFF. The V call is TRBV5-1, the J call TRBJ1-1, with 8 bases lining up with TRBD1. Germline-derived CDR1 and CDR2 are SGHRS and YFSETQ. The CDR3 runs to 14 residues. The ends lost 3 bases at V and 5 bases at J; junction bases unmatched: 6.

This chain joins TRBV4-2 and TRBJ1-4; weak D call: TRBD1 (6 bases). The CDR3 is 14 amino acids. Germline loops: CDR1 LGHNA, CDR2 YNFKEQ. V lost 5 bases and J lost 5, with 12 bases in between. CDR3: CASSYRELNEKLFF. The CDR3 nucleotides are TGTGCCAGCAGCTACAGGGAACTAAATGAAAAACTGTTTTTT.

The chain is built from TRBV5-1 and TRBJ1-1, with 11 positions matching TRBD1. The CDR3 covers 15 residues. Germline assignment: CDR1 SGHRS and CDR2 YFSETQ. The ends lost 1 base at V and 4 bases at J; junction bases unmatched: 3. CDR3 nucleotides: TGCGCCAGCAGCTTGCTTGGGACAGGGGGCACTGAAGCTTTCTTT. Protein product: CASSLLGTGGTEAFF. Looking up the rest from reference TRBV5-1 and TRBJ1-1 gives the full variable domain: KAGVTQTPRYLIKTRGQQVTLSCSPISGHRSVSWYQQTPGQGLQFLFEYFSETQRNKGNFPGRFSGRQFSNSRSEMNVSTLELGDSALYLCASSLLGTGGTEAFFGQGTRLTVV.

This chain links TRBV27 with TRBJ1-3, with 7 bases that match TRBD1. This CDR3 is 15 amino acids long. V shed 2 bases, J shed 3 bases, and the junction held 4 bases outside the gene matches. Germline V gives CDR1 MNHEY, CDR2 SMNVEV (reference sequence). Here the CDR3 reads CASSLRQGVGNTIYF. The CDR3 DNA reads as TGTGCCAGCAGTTTAAGACAGGGTGTTGGAAACACCATATATTTT.

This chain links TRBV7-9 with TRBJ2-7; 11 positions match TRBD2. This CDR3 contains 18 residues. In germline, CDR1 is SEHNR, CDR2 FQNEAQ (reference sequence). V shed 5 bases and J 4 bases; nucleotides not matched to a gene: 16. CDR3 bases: TGTGCCAGCAGCCAGACACTCGGACTAGCGGGTTCTTTGTACGAGCAGTACTTC. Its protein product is CASSQTLGLAGSLYEQYF.

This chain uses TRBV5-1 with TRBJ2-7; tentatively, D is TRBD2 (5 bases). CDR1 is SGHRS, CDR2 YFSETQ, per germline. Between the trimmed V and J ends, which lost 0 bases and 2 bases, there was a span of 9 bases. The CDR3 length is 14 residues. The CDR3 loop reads CASSLGPGAYEQYF. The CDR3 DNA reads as TGCGCCAGCAGCTTGGGACCCGGGGCCTACGAGCAGTACTTC.

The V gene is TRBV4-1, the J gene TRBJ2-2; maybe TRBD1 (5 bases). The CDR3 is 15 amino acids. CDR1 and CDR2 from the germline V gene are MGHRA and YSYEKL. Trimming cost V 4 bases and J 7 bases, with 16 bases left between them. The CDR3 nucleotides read TGCGCCAGCAGCCGTTCGGACATCACTCTCGGGGAGCTGTTTTTT. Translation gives CASSRSDITLGELFF.

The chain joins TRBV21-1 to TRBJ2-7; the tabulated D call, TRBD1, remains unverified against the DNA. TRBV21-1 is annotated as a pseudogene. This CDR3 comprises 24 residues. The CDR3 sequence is CASSTRPGLRGTGLEQGVSYEQYV. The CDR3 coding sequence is TGTGCCAGCAGCACCCGACCCGGCCTCCGGGGGACAGGGCTGGAACAGGGGGTCTCCTACGAGCAGTACGTC.

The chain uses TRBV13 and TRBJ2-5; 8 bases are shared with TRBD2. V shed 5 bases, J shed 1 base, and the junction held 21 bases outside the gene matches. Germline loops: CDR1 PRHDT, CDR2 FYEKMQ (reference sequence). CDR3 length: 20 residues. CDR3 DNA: TGTGCCAGCAGCCCCAGCAGAGAGGAACCAGCGGGAGAGGTCCAAGAGACCCAGTACTTC. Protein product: CASSPSREEPAGEVQETQYF.

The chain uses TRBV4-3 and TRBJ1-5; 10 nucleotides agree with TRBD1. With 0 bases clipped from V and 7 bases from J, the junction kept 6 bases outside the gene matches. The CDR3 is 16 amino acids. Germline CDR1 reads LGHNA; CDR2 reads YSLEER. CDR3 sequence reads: CASSQDWDRGTQPQHF. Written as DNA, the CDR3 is TGCGCCAGCAGCCAAGATTGGGACAGGGGTACCCAGCCCCAGCATTTT.

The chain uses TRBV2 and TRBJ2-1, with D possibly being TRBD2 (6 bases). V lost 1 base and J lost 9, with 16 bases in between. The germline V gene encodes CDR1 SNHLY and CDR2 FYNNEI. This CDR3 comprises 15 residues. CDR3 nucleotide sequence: TGTGCCAGCAGTGAAGGTCGGCTCCGTAGCGGTGAGCAGTTCTTC. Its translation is CASSEGRLRSGEQFF.